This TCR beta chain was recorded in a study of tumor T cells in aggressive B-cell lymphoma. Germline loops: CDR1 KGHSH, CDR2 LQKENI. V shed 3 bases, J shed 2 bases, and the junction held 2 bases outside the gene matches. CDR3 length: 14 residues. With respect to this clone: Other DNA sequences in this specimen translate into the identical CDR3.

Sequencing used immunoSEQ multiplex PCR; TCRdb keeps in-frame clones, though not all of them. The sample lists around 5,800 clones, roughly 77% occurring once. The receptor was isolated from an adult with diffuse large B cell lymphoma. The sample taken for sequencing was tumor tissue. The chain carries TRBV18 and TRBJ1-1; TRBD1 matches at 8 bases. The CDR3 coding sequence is TGTGCCAGCTCACCCGGACAGGGAAACACTGAAGCTTTCTTT. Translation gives CASSPGQGNTEAFF.